This T cell receptor beta chain derives from a study of blood T cell repertoires in COVID-19. Study-wide context: Samples taken during acute and convalescent COVID-19 were collected in the United States, Italy and Spain. The analysed material was cDNA or gDNA that came from T cells, B-cell-depleted T cells, or PBMCs.

Original handling: Reference gene primer amplification gave estimated nucleated cell counts. Here immunoSEQ multiplex PCR was the method, and the copy in TCRdb shows in-frame clones only, minus some. V and J calls and clone size are those listed in that table; D and trimming were worked out from the DNA. This table holds approximately 98,000 clones, roughly 80% found once. There are a few counts of this clone. This CDR3 spans 17 amino acids. The germline gives CDR1 LNHDA, CDR2 SQIVND (reference sequence). Deletions cut 1 base from V and 2 bases from J, with 14 bases between. The V call is TRBV19, the J call TRBJ1-4; D is undetermined. The clonotype originates from a man older than 75 with acute or convalescent COVID-19. Sequencing input: peripheral blood. This chain's CDR3 is CASSIGRLRGTNEKLFF. CDR3 coding DNA: TGTGCCAGTAGTATAGGGAGACTCCGTGGGACTAATGAAAAACTGTTTTTT.